These T cell receptor beta chains were read from a single sample in a study of blood T cell repertoires in COVID-19. The data were produced by immunoSEQ multiplex PCR, yet TCRdb's version contains in-frame clones alone and is incomplete. Counted here are 250,000 to 300,000 clones, approximately 93% occurring once; the ten biggest clones make up 2% to 2.5%. The specimen was peripheral blood. Receptors were obtained from a woman aged 25 to 39 with COVID-19, enrolled during active disease. The CDR3 runs from the conserved cysteine through the conserved F or W. The D gene is left open where the match is weak. A clone size is listed for some rows: how often the clone was seen (once, few, many), or a class if it is expanded.

V,J,D,size,DNA,CDR3
TRBV30,TRBJ2-5,NA,NA,TGTGCCTGGAGTCACAGGTACCAAGAGACCCAGTACTTC,CAWSHRYQETQYF
TRBV5-1,TRBJ2-7,NA,NA,TGCGCCAGCAGCTTGGAGTCAGCCTACGAGCAGTACTTC,CASSLESAYEQYF
TRBV11-1,TRBJ2-5,TRBD2,once,TGTGCCAGCAGCTTATACAGGACTAGCGAGACCCAGTACTTC,CASSLYRTSETQYF
TRBV7-9,TRBJ2-3,TRBD1,NA,TGTGCCAGCAGCTTAGCCGGGACAGGGTCCGCAGATACGCAGTATTTT,CASSLAGTGSADTQYF
TRBV28,TRBJ2-3,NA,NA,TGTGCCAGCAGTCCGTTAGGGGGAAGCACAGATACGCAGTATTTT,CASSPLGGSTDTQYF
TRBV7-9,TRBJ1-2,NA,NA,TGTGCCAGCAGCTTAGGGGGGGGGCGCCCCGGTGGCTACACCTTC,CASSLGGGRPGGYTF
TRBV30,TRBJ1-2,NA,NA,TGTGCCTGGAGTGTAGAGGGCGGTACCTATGGCTACACCTTC,CAWSVEGGTYGYTF
TRBV7-3,TRBJ1-4,TRBD1,NA,TGTGCCAGCAGCCGGACAGGGAACGGTGAAAAACTGTTTTTT,CASSRTGNGEKLFF
TRBV27,TRBJ1-4,NA,NA,TGTGCCAGCAGTTCACGCCGACTTGGGGGAGGTGAAAAACTGTTTTTT,CASSSRRLGGGEKLFF
TRBV28,TRBJ1-5,NA,NA,TGTGCCAGCTTAAGACGCTGGGGAGGTCAGCCCCAGCATTTT,CASLRRWGGQPQHF
TRBV6-5,TRBJ1-1,TRBD1,NA,TGTGCCAGCAGGAGGGGGCAAGTGGACACTGAAGCTTTCTTT,CASRRGQVDTEAFF
TRBV6-2/TRBV6-3,TRBJ1-5,NA,NA,TGTGCCAGCAGTTACAGAACAGGGCCCCGTCAGCCCCAGCATTTT,CASSYRTGPRQPQHF
TRBV27,TRBJ2-7,NA,few,TGTGCCAGCTCCTTAAGCCTACTCTCCTACGAGCAGTACTTC,CASSLSLLSYEQYF
TRBV28,TRBJ1-2,NA,once,TGTGCCAGCAGCCCGATGGCAGTTCGAGGGGGCTACACCTTC,CASSPMAVRGGYTF
TRBV5-1,TRBJ1-1,NA,NA,TGCGCCAGCAGCTTGGATCCCACTGGGAGCACTGAAGCTTTCTTT,CASSLDPTGSTEAFF
TRBV30,TRBJ1-1,NA,NA,TGTGCCTGGAGTGTACGTTTGGGGCCTGGCACTGAAGCTTTCTTT,CAWSVRLGPGTEAFF
TRBV19,TRBJ1-5,NA,few,TGTGCCAGTAGTATGGGGACTGAGCAGCCCCAGCATTTT,CASSMGTEQPQHF
TRBV27,TRBJ2-7,TRBD2,NA,TGTGCCAGCAGTTCACCCGAGTGGACTAGCGCCTCTCCCTACGAGCAGTACTTC,CASSSPEWTSASPYEQYF
TRBV28,TRBJ1-5,TRBD1,NA,TGTGCCAGCAGCCTACAGGGGGGGTATCAGCCCCAGCATTTT,CASSLQGGYQPQHF
TRBV5-1,TRBJ1-3,NA,once,TGCGCCAGCAGCGAAAACTCGTTCCACTCTGGAAACACCATATATTTT,CASSENSFHSGNTIYF
TRBV19,TRBJ2-7,TRBD1,NA,TGTGCCAGTAGTATTAGGGGGACAGACTACGAGCAGTACTTC,CASSIRGTDYEQYF
TRBV29-1,TRBJ2-7,TRBD2,NA,TGCAGCGTTGAAACTAGCGGGAGTCTCGAGCAGTACTTC,CSVETSGSLEQYF
TRBV10-1,TRBJ2-3,TRBD1,NA,TGCGCCAGCAGCGAAAGAAGACAGGGAATCGATACGCAGTATTTT,CASSERRQGIDTQYF
TRBV5-1,TRBJ2-5,TRBD2,NA,TGCGCCAGCAGCCGGGGAGGGGTGGAGGAGACCCAGTACTTC,CASSRGGVEETQYF
TRBV27,TRBJ2-2,NA,NA,TGTGCCAGCAGTTTTATAAGGGGAGGAGGGGAGGAGCTGTTTTTT,CASSFIRGGGEELFF
TRBV19,TRBJ1-4,TRBD1,NA,TGTGCCAGTACCGGGACAGGGAATTATGAAAAACTGTTTTTT,CASTGTGNYEKLFF
TRBV24-1,TRBJ1-2,NA,once,TGTGCCACATCTCCCGGAGACTATGGCTACACCTTC,CATSPGDYGYTF
TRBV19,TRBJ1-6,NA,NA,TGTGCCGCAGGGGCTTATAATTCACCCCTCCACTTT,CAAGAYNSPLHF
TRBV18,TRBJ2-5,TRBD2,NA,TGTGCCAGCTCACCTTCGGGACTAGCGCAAGAGACCCAGTACTTC,CASSPSGLAQETQYF
TRBV5-1,TRBJ2-1,TRBD2,NA,TGCGCCAGCAAAAGAACTAGCGGGAGTGATGAGCAGTTCTTC,CASKRTSGSDEQFF
TRBV2,TRBJ2-2,TRBD1,NA,TGTGCCAGCAGAGCCGGACAGGAGAACACCGGGGAGCTGTTTTTT,CASRAGQENTGELFF